The 20 T cell receptor beta chains below were found in one sample sequenced in a study of neurological immune-mediated disorders (dated by TCRdb to 2018 to 2020). The library was produced with 5' RACE. Reads for this sample came from an Illumina HiSeq 2500. TCRdb itself trimmed the public reads at Q25 with fastp, ran MiXCR and retained productive beta chains. Records with the same CDR3 protein are collapsed into one entry carrying the most frequent genes and DNA. Within this sample are tens of thousands of distinct CDR3 sequences, with about 13% of them counted one time only. The ten largest clones capture roughly 14% of the sample. Material for sequencing was PBMCs. These receptors were taken from a woman in her sixties or seventies with HTLV-1-associated myelopathy (HAM/TSP).

This clonotype was counted many times. This rearrangement joins TRBV29-1 to TRBJ2-7; perhaps TRBD1 as D (6 bases). V was trimmed by 0 bases and J by 4 bases, leaving 13 bases between them. CDR1 is SQVTM, CDR2 ANQGSEA, per germline. The CDR3 consists of 14 residues. The CDR3 DNA reads TGCAGCGTTGAAGATAACAGGGTAGGGTACGAGCAGTACTTC. Protein sequence: CSVEDNRVGYEQYF.

The table lists this clonotype with many counts. J is TRBJ1-1 and V is TRBV12-3 or TRBV12-4; D ambiguous. V was pared by 3 bases and J by 3 bases, with 11 bases between. This CDR3 is 14 amino acids long. In DNA, the CDR3 is TGTGCCAGCAGTTTTCGTGCCAGGCACACTGAAGCTTTCTTT. The encoded protein is CASSFRARHTEAFF.

This clonotype was recorded many times. This chain connects TRBV5-1 to TRBJ2-3; perhaps TRBD1 as D (6 bases). The CDR3 is 14 amino acids. The germline gives CDR1 SGHRS, CDR2 YFSETQ. V was trimmed by 6 bases and J by 4 bases, leaving 15 bases between them. In DNA form, the CDR3 reads TGCGCCAGCACCCCCTGGGGGCGGCCAGATACGCAGTATTTT. Translation: CASTPWGRPDTQYF.

This clonotype has at least ten counts. V gene TRBV7-8 combines with J gene TRBJ1-5; D perhaps matches TRBD1 (5 bases). The ends were cut back, 5 bases at V and 1 base at J, with 6 bases in the middle. The CDR3 is 13 amino acids. Germline V gives CDR1 SGHVS, CDR2 FQNEAQ. The CDR3 DNA is TGTGCCAGCAGCACAGGAAGCAATCAGCCCCAGCATTTT. Translation gives CASSTGSNQPQHF.

This chain connects TRBV5-1 to TRBJ2-3, with 10 bases identical to TRBD1. Trimming took 4 bases from V and 9 from J; bases not matched to a gene: 11. CDR1 is SGHRS and CDR2 is YFSETQ in the germline V gene. This CDR3 comprises 15 residues. This CDR3 is CASSQRPGTGVTQYF. CDR3 sequence (DNA): TGCGCCAGCAGCCAGCGTCCCGGGACAGGGGTAACGCAGTATTTT.

This clonotype was seen ten or more times. J is TRBJ2-5 and V is TRBV6-6, with 10 bases fitting TRBD2. Germline CDR1 is MNHNY and CDR2 is SVGAGI (reference sequence). This CDR3 has 14 residues. V lost 6 bases, J lost 4 bases, and 5 bases stayed unmatched. The CDR3 sequence: CASRGAGGRETQYF. For the CDR3, the DNA is TGTGCCAGCAGGGGAGCGGGAGGGCGAGAGACCCAGTACTTC.

For this clonotype: One end of the junction does not line up with germline, which may come from a read error. This chain joins TRBV4-3 and TRBJ1-2; 8 bases align to TRBD1. CDR1 is LGHNA and CDR2 is YSLEER in the germline V gene. The CDR3 loop spans 15 amino acids. CDR3 residues: CASSQDSGGAYCYTF. DNA for the CDR3: TGCGCCAGTAGCCAAGACTCAGGGGGCGCGTATTGCTACACCTTC.

This clonotype has at least ten counts. The chain couples TRBV9 to TRBJ2-2; D gene ambiguous. V lost 0 bases and J lost 7, with 13 bases in between. Germline V gene data show CDR1 as SGDLS and CDR2 as YYNGEE. The CDR3 totals 15 residues. For the CDR3, the DNA is TGTGCCAGCAGCGTAGGGGTCGAAGTAGGCGGGGAGCTGTTTTTT. Its translation is CASSVGVEVGGELFF.

This clonotype was seen repeatedly, ten times or more. One end of the junction is discordant with germline, which a read error may explain. The chain carries TRBV5-1 and TRBJ2-1, with 14 bases lining up with TRBD2. The CDR3 spans 14 residues. Germline values: CDR1 SGHRS, CDR2 YFSETQ. CDR3 loop: CASSIGLAGGSTLF. The DNA of the CDR3 is TGCGCCAGCAGCATAGGACTAGCGGGGGGAAGTACGCTCTTC.

The sample holds many counts of this clonotype. The rearrangement links TRBV20-1 to TRBJ2-2; 9 positions match TRBD1. CDR3 length: 16 amino acids. With 6 bases clipped from V and 0 bases from J, the junction kept 8 bases outside the gene matches. Per germline, CDR1 DFQATT and CDR2 SNEGSKA (reference sequence). In nucleotides, the CDR3 is TGCAGTGCCGAGGGACAGGGAGAAGCGAACACCGGGGAGCTGTTTTTT. Amino acids: CSAEGQGEANTGELFF.

The chain is built from TRBV20-1 and TRBJ1-5; 7 bases fit TRBD1. Germline trimming cut 7 bases from V and 9 bases from J; bases unmatched to any gene: 12. Germline CDR1 and CDR2: DFQATT and SNEGSKA (reference sequence). CDR3 length: 13 amino acids. Here the CDR3 reads CSVDRDMGLPQHF. CDR3 DNA sequence: TGCAGTGTCGACAGGGACATGGGACTGCCCCAGCATTTT.

This clonotype was counted many times. The chain recombines TRBV21-1 with TRBJ2-1; the table calls TRBD1, which could not be checked here. TRBV21-1 is recorded as a pseudogene. The CDR3 has 15 residues. The CDR3 sequence: CASSKEDRGLNEQFF. DNA for the CDR3: TGTGCCAGCAGCAAAGAGGACAGGGGGCTTAATGAGCAGTTCTTC.

By sample fraction, this clonotype is medium-sized. This CDR3 is CSASHTGSRGYTF. The DNA of the CDR3 is TGCAGTGCTAGCCACACAGGGAGTAGGGGCTACACCTTC. The chain has TRBV20-1 and TRBJ1-2, with TRBD1 as a possible D gene (6 bases). Germline assignment: CDR1 DFQATT and CDR2 SNEGSKA (reference sequence). V was pared by 3 bases and J by 8 bases, with 16 bases between. The CDR3 sequence is 13 residues long.

This clonotype was observed a handful of times. A much larger clone is a single base away; this may be a read error. V gene TRBV10-1 combines with J gene TRBJ2-5, with 8 positions matching TRBD2. The junction had 8 bases not matched to a gene; V was cut back by 4 bases and J by 1 base. This CDR3 comprises 16 residues. Germline V gene sequence: CDR1 WNHNN, CDR2 SYGVQD (reference sequence). The CDR3 is CASSVGLVGAQETQYF. CDR3 in DNA: TGCGCCAGCAGTGTGGGACTAGTGGGGGCCCAAGAGACCCAGTACTTC.

This clonotype has a handful of counts. The chain is built from TRBV24-1 and TRBJ2-5, with 11 bases aligning to TRBD2. Trimming cost V 4 bases and J 4 bases; bases outside gene matches: 7. Germline V gene lookup returns CDR1 KGHDR and CDR2 SFDVKD. There are 16 residues in the CDR3. Here the CDR3 reads CATSDRTSGFGETQYF. CDR3 nucleotide sequence: TGTGCCACCAGTGACCGGACTAGCGGGTTTGGAGAGACCCAGTACTTC.

By share of the sample, this clonotype is medium-sized (0.01 to 0.1%). V and J are TRBV11-2 and TRBJ2-7, with D tentatively TRBD1 (5 bases). Germline V gene sequence: CDR1 SGHAT, CDR2 FQNNGV. V lost 2 bases, J lost 6 bases, and 11 bases lay in between. This CDR3 has 13 amino acids. The CDR3 DNA follows: TGTGCCAGCAGCTTACATAGGGGCCTCGAGCAGTACTTC. Encoded protein: CASSLHRGLEQYF.

This clonotype was detected many times. This CDR3 is CASSYGRESEQYF. For the CDR3, the DNA is TGTGCCAGCAGTTACGGGCGGGAGAGCGAGCAGTACTTC. This chain connects TRBV6-2 or TRBV6-3 to TRBJ2-7; TRBD2 matches 7 bases. CDR3 length: 13 amino acids. Germline values: CDR1 MNHEY, CDR2 SVGEGT. Germline trimming cut 2 bases from V and 6 bases from J; bases unmatched to any gene: 4.

This clonotype showed up just once. A much larger clone sits a single nucleotide away, making a read error possible. This chain connects TRBV19 to TRBJ2-3; unclear D gene. Trimming took 3 bases from V and 5 from J, leaving 6 bases between them. This CDR3 contains 12 residues. Germline V gene lookup returns CDR1 LNHDA and CDR2 SQIVND (reference sequence). The CDR3 sequence: CASSIHGDTQYF. The CDR3 DNA reads TGTGCCAGTAGTATCCATGGAGATACGCAGTATTTT.

The table lists this clonotype with many counts. This chain links TRBV3-1 with TRBJ1-2; a weak D match, TRBD1 (5 bases). Germline V CDR1 and CDR2: LGHDT, YNNKEL (reference sequence). V was cut by 3 bases and J by 7 bases, with 21 bases left in between. CDR3 length: 16 residues. CDR3 nucleotide sequence: TGTGCCAGCAGCCACTTTCGTAGCGGGGGTAACGGTGGCTACACCTTC. It codes for CASSHFRSGGNGGYTF.

This clonotype was observed a few times. This chain links TRBV25-1 with TRBJ2-1, with a weak D call TRBD2 (5 bases). V was clipped by 6 bases and J by 6 bases, with 24 bases between them. The CDR3 covers 17 residues. The germline gives CDR1 MGHDK, CDR2 SYGVNS. The CDR3 spells CASRGSAAWGGGNEQFF. CDR3 sequence (DNA): TGTGCCAGCAGGGGCTCCGCGGCCTGGGGTGGAGGCAATGAGCAGTTCTTC.